Reported below is one T cell receptor (beta chain). The antigen remains unidentified. This record comes from a study of post-analysis software for immune sequencing data. About the study: In terms of disease course, relapsing-remitting, secondary progressive and progressive-relapsing multiple sclerosis were included.

Unique molecular identifiers had been added to the TCR beta cDNA libraries. Input of about 0.85 to 10 million T cells yielded 400,000 to 550,000 cDNA molecules. A single record per CDR3 protein comes from TCRdb applying MiXCR to the PCR reads. Among 600,000 to 700,000 distinct CDR3 sequences listed, more than 50% were seen once. Study-wide findings and caveats: A significant reduction in normalized Chao1 diversity was observed in multiple sclerosis patients versus controls. In patients, TRBV5-6, TRBV5-1 and TRBV20-1 belonged to roughly five TRBV segments found more frequently than in controls. Samples prepared in the same batch strongly co-clustered by F measure.

CDR1 and CDR2 from the germline V gene are MNHNS and SASEGT. The length of the CDR3 is 14 residues. V dropped 7 bases and J dropped 4 bases, with 13 bases sitting between them. The TCR was taken from a girl aged 2-10 years with multiple sclerosis. Material for sequencing was blood. The J gene is TRBJ2-2, the V gene TRBV6-1; perhaps TRBD1 as D (5 bases). CDR3 sequence reads: CASNPGIVTGELFF. The CDR3 DNA reads as TGTGCCAGCAATCCAGGGATCGTCACCGGGGAGCTGTTTTTT.